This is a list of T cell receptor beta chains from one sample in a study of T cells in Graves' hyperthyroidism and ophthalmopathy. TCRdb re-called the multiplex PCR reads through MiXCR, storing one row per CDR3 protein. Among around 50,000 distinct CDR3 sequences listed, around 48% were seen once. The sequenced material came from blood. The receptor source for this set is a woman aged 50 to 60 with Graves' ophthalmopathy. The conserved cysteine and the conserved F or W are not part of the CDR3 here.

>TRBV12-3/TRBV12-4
AGSPAIGATGELF
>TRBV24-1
ATSDLNGAYQETQY
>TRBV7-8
ASSHNSGGPDTDTQY
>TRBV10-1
ASSDRGGLNEQF
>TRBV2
ASSEGSGPSNQPQH
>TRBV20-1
SAQGRALAGAREQF
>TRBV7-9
ASSLGQGLHGYT
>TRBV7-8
ASSRSSGHEQF
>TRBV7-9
ASSPSTGGSYEQF
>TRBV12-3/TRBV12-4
ASSATGTGRNEQF
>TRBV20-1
SARGKQWRTQETQY
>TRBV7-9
ASTPSPLRQGAFKGYT
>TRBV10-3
AISESGRRYEQY
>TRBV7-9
ASSPGSRYEQH
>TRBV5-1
ASNFTGAQGYT
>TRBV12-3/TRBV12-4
ASSLWGLGNTIY
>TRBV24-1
ATSDRGSGWYHGYT
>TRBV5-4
ASSLAGTVYNEQF
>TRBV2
ASRAGEQY
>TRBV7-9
ASSATSAYEQY
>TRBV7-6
ASSLPPGLGTDTQY
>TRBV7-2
ASSLGGTGGYT
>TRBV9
ASSSVRDRGGEQY
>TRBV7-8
ASSLAGRLGIEETQY
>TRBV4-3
ASSQDSRGPNYGYT
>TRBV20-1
SAREGRDSSPLH
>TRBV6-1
ASSEGKAGVRFPGYT
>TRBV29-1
SVEDRQGFTDTQY
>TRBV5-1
ASSLSGHPTGELF
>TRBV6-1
ASSARTDTEAF
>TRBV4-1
ASSQAGGERY
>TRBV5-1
ASSLGPNSGANVLT
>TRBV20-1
SSDSGGASDTQY
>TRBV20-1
SAAGTSGGSNTDTQY
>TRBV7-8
ASSLGLLGGEQY
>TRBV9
ASSAAGTGVEKLF
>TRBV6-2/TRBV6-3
ASKTGGAGGYT
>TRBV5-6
ASSPAWVAGELF
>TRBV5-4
ASSPGGVDEKLF
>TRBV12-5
ASGLATQY
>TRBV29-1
SVVGATEAF
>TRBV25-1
ASLALGYEQY
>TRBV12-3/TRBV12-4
ASRPGTGSSYNEQF
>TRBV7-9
ASSPSGRVDEQF